These 5 T cell receptor beta chains came from one sample sequenced in a study of naive and memory T cell subsets. The SP2 primer and nested alpha and beta constant region primers amplified ligated cDNA in four rounds. TCRdb passed the UMI-ligation and nested PCR reads through MiXCR, listing each CDR3 protein once. The table lists 40,000 or so distinct CDR3 sequences, 8% to 13% of them singletons. The sample's treatment: skin biopsy from PPD injection site in Mantoux-positive individual. A UMI-containing oligonucleotide was joined by 3' ligation to the TCR cDNA template. Sequenced here: skin, sampled from a tuberculin skin test site. These receptors were collected from an adult in good health.

Comment on this clonotype: A much bigger clone sits one base away, suggesting this may be a read error. The chain combines TRBV28 with TRBJ1-1, with a possible D match to TRBD1 (5 bases). Per the germline V gene, CDR1 is MDHEN and CDR2 is SYDVKM. CDR3 length: 14 residues. CDR3 loop: CASRLAGTNTEASF. CDR3 bases: TGTGCCAGCAGGCTGGCAGGGACGAACACTGAAGCTTCCTTT.

A few counts support this clonotype. The chain uses TRBV11-2 and TRBJ2-3, with D tentatively TRBD1 or TRBD2 (5 bases each). Germline CDR1 and CDR2: SGHAT and FQNNGV. This CDR3 is built from 16 residues. Trimming shortened V by 5 bases and J by 3 bases, and 18 bases separated the two germline ends. In nucleotides, the CDR3 is TGTGCCAGCAGCCCCCCGCCCTGGGGGTGGACAGATACGCAGTATTTT. Protein: CASSPPPWGWTDTQYF.

The chain's CDR3 is CSAPGLGTRQYF. The CDR3 DNA reads TGCAGTGCCCCCGGACTAGGGACGAGGCAGTACTTC. V gene TRBV20-1 combines with J gene TRBJ2-7; 7 nucleotides align to TRBD2. Germline CDR1 is DFQATT and CDR2 is SNEGSKA (reference sequence). The CDR3 runs to 12 residues. The V and J ends lost 6 bases and 9 bases, in that order; junction bases with no gene match: 11.

This clonotype has at least ten counts. The chain recombines TRBV20-1 with TRBJ2-3; TRBD2 agrees at 12 bases. The CDR3 runs to 16 residues. The ends lost 1 base at V and 0 bases at J; junction bases unmatched: 2. Germline V gene data show CDR1 as DFQATT and CDR2 as SNEGSKA (reference sequence). CDR3 amino acids: CSARAGTSGSTDTQYF. CDR3 sequence (DNA): TGCAGTGCTAGAGCAGGGACTAGCGGGAGCACAGATACGCAGTATTTT.

This clonotype has at least ten counts. The CDR3 loop reads CASYPGTAGETQYF. The CDR3 bases are TGTGCCAGCTACCCCGGGACCGCGGGAGAGACCCAGTACTTC. The rearrangement uses TRBV6-2 or TRBV6-3 and TRBJ2-5; either TRBD1 or TRBD2 may fit D (5 bases each). The CDR3 is 14 residues long. The germline V gene has CDR1 MNHEY and CDR2 SVGEGT. The V gene lost 8 bases and the J gene lost 4 bases, with 17 bases spanning the gap.